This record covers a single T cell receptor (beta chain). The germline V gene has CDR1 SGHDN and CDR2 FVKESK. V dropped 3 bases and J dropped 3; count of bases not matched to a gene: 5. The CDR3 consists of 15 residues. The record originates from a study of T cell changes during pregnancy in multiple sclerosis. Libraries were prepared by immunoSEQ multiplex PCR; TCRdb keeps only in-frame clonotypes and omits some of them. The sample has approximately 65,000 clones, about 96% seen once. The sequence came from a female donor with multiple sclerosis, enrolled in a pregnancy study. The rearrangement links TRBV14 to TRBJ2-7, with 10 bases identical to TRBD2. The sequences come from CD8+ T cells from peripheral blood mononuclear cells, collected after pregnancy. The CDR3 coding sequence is TGTGCCAGCAGCCAGGGGACTAGCGCCTACTACGAGCAGTACTTC. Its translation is CASSQGTSAYYEQYF.